The subject of this entry is one T cell receptor beta chain. What it recognizes is unknown. This sample stems from a study of cytomegalovirus exposure and HLA in healthy donors. Sequenced by immunoSEQ multiplex PCR; TCRdb stores in-frame clones only, minus some. Here the sample spans 100,000 to 150,000 clones, about 91% being singletons. Regarding the study as a whole: Reported performance of the classifier showed diagnosis of cytomegalovirus status with high specificity and sensitivity. There were approximately 150 TCR beta chains listed as cytomegalovirus-associated.

The germline gives CDR1 SGHRS, CDR2 YFSETQ. The germline V and J ends were trimmed by 4 bases and 4 bases, with 14 bases remaining between them. The CDR3 is made up of 14 amino acids. The clonotype comes from a woman in her late teens or twenties in good health and CMV-seronegative. Material: PBMCs. This chain connects TRBV5-1 to TRBJ1-1, with TRBD1 as a possible D gene (6 bases). The CDR3 sequence is CASSTEQGITEAFF. The CDR3 DNA reads TGCGCCAGCAGCACCGAACAGGGAATCACTGAAGCTTTCTTT.